A few counts support the clone carrying this T cell receptor beta chain. Its antigen is undetermined. This record belongs to a study of vaccination and CD4 T cells after COVID-19. Overall study findings and caveats: Sampling was limited to relatively few convalescent patients, with no early post-infection timepoints studied. The median proportion of reactive clones detected only post-vaccination in convalescent patients was roughly 90%.

Sequencing of DNA taken from cultured CD4+ T cells relied on the Oncomine TCR Beta short-read assay. MiXCR was run by TCRdb on the PCR reads, yielding one entry per CDR3 protein. The sample holds approximately 19,000 distinct CDR3 sequences, over 55% seen once. The sample's treatment: roughly 10-day PBMC culture with coronavirus spike peptide pools or control peptides (ViraFEST assay). The length of the CDR3 is 17 residues. Germline V gene sequence: CDR1 MNHEY, CDR2 SVGAGI. Trimming stripped 0 bases from V and 0 bases from J, with 14 bases between. The V gene is TRBV6-5, the J gene TRBJ1-2; possible D gene TRBD1, 6 bases. This clonotype was sampled from a human donor who had recovered from COVID-19. The sequenced sample was CD4+ T cells from blood, cultured in vitro, obtained after SARS-CoV-2 vaccination. The CDR3 reads CASSYSGHEAANYGYTF. CDR3 in DNA: TGTGCCAGCAGTTACTCGGGACACGAAGCAGCTAACTATGGCTACACCTTC.